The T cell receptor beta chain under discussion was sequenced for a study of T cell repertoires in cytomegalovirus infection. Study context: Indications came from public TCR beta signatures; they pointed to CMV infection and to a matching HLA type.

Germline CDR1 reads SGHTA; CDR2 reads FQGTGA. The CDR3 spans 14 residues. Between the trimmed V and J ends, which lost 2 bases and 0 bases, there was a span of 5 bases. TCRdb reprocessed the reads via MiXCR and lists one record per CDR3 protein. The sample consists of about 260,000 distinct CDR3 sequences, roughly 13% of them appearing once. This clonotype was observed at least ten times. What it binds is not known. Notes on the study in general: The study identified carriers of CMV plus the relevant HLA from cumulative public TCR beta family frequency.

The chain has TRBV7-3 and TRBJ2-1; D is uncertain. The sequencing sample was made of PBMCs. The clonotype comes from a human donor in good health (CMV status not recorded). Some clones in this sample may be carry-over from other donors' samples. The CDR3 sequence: CASSLDSSYNEQFF. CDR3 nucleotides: TGTGCCAGCAGCTTAGATAGCTCCTACAATGAGCAGTTCTTC.